One sample yielded the 10 T cell receptor beta chains listed below, sequenced in a study of T cells in Graves' hyperthyroidism and ophthalmopathy. TCR beta CDR3 sequences were amplified from RNA transcripts. An initial round of RT-PCR targeting the TCR CDR3 relied on the HTBI primer set. MiXCR, run by TCRdb on the multiplex PCR reads, gives a single entry per CDR3 protein. The data show 380,000 or so distinct CDR3 sequences, approximately 14% seen once. What was sequenced was blood. Receptor source: a woman in her twenties or thirties with Graves' hyperthyroidism.

This clonotype was detected ten times or more. J is TRBJ1-4 and V is TRBV28; D gene uncertain. The CDR3 is 14 amino acids. The germline gives CDR1 MDHEN, CDR2 SYDVKM. V lost 3 bases and J lost 7, with 12 bases in between. CDR3 loop: CASSLQRKSEKLFF. In nucleotides, the CDR3 is TGTGCCAGCAGTTTGCAGCGAAAGAGTGAAAAACTGTTTTTT.

This clonotype has more than one count but fewer than ten. This chain joins TRBV15 and TRBJ2-5; the D gene is possibly TRBD1 (5 bases). V was cut by 2 bases and J by 6 bases, with 7 bases left in between. This CDR3 region has 12 residues. Per germline, CDR1 LNHNV and CDR2 YYDKDF (reference sequence). CDR3 amino acids: CATSRPGQTQYF. DNA for the CDR3: TGTGCCACCAGCAGACCAGGGCAGACCCAGTACTTC.

This clonotype was found a few times. This chain uses TRBV6-5 with TRBJ1-6, with D possibly TRBD1 on 5 matching bases. The CDR3 consists of 17 residues. V was cut by 2 bases and J by 6 bases, with 17 bases left in between. Germline V gene data show CDR1 as MNHEY and CDR2 as SVGAGI. The CDR3 coding sequence is TGTGCCAGCAGTTACCTCTACCGAGGGGACGGTAATTCACCCCTCCACTTT. Translation: CASSYLYRGDGNSPLHF.

This clonotype has a handful of counts. The chain recombines TRBV29-1 with TRBJ2-2, with D uncertain. V was shortened by 3 bases and J by 2 bases, with 10 bases between the two germline ends. CDR1 is SQVTM and CDR2 is ANQGSEA in the germline V gene. This CDR3 comprises 14 residues. In DNA, the CDR3 is TGCAGCGTTGAGTTCGACCCCAACACCGGGGAGCTGTTTTTT. Translation: CSVEFDPNTGELFF.

This clonotype was recorded at least ten times. This sequence joins TRBV6-1 and TRBJ2-7, with 9 bases identical to TRBD1. Losses at the gene ends were 5 bases for V and 3 bases for J; bases not matched to a gene: 14. The germline CDR1 and CDR2 sequences are MNHNS and SASEGT. This CDR3 comprises 17 residues. As DNA, the CDR3 is TGTGCCAGCAGTAGCAGCTGGGACAGGGTGAAAATCTACGAGCAGTACTTC. It yields the protein CASSSSWDRVKIYEQYF.

The chain uses TRBV3-1 and TRBJ2-1; TRBD2 agrees at 8 bases. This CDR3 contains 15 residues. Losses at the gene ends were 1 base for V and 9 bases for J; bases not matched to a gene: 8. The germline V gene encodes CDR1 LGHDT and CDR2 YNNKEL (reference sequence). This CDR3 reads CASSQGSGGPGEQFF. In nucleotides, the CDR3 is TGTGCCAGCAGCCAAGGGTCGGGAGGGCCGGGTGAGCAGTTCTTC.

This clonotype appeared a few times. The chain links TRBV2 to TRBJ2-7, with 9 bases fitting TRBD1. The V segment lost 6 bases and the J segment 5 bases; nucleotides outside the gene matches: 11. Germline V gene sequence: CDR1 SNHLY, CDR2 FYNNEI. The CDR3 length is 15 residues. The CDR3 is CASRGGTGPNHEQYF. CDR3 bases: TGTGCCAGCAGGGGAGGGACAGGGCCCAACCACGAGCAGTACTTC.

The chain combines TRBV6-2 or TRBV6-3 with TRBJ2-3; 11 bases agree with TRBD1. V dropped 1 base and J dropped 9; count of bases not matched to a gene: 18. The germline gives CDR1 MNHEY, CDR2 SVGEGT. The CDR3 runs to 19 residues. In DNA form, the CDR3 reads TGTGCCAGCAGTTACTACAAGATCGGGACAGGGGGGGTGAGGGGCACGCAGTATTTT. Translating it yields CASSYYKIGTGGVRGTQYF.

This clonotype was counted at least ten times. The chain has TRBV12-3 or TRBV12-4 and TRBJ2-2, with 7 nucleotides matching TRBD1. V shed 3 bases, J shed 6 bases, and the junction held 1 base outside the gene matches. The CDR3 sequence is 13 residues long. The CDR3 DNA is TGTGCCAGCAGTTTCCAGGGGGCCGGGGAGCTGTTTTTT. This sequence encodes CASSFQGAGELFF.

The chain employs TRBV3-1 and TRBJ2-7; perhaps TRBD2 as D (5 bases). Germline V gene sequence: CDR1 LGHDT, CDR2 YNNKEL (reference sequence). There are 12 residues in the CDR3. V gave up 8 bases and J gave up 7 bases, with 15 bases separating them. The chain's CDR3 is CASGGQEGEQYF. The CDR3 bases are TGTGCCAGCGGAGGCCAGGAAGGAGAGCAGTACTTC.